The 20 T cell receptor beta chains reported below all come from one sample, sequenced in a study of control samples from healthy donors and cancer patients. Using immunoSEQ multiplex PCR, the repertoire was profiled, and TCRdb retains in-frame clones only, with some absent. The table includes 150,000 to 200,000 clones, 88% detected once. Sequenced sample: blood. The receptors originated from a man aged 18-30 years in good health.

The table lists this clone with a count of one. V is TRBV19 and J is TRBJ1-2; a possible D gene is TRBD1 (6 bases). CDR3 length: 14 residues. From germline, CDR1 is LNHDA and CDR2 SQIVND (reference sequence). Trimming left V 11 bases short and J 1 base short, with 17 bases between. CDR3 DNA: TGTGCCTCCCAGGGGAAGCAGATTAACTATGGCTACACCTTC. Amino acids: CASQGKQINYGYTF.

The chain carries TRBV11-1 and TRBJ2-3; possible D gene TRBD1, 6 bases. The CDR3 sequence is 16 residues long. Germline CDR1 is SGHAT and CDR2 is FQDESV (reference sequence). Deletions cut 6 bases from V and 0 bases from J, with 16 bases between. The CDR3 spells CASRKPGAISTDTQYF. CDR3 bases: TGTGCCAGCAGGAAGCCAGGGGCGATTAGCACAGATACGCAGTATTTT.

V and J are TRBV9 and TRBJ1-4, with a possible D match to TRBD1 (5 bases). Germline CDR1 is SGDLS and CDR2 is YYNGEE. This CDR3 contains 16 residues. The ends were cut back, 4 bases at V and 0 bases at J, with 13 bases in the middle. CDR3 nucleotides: TGTGCCAGCAGCCCTGGTTGGGGGACAACTAATGAAAAACTGTTTTTT. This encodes CASSPGWGTTNEKLFF.

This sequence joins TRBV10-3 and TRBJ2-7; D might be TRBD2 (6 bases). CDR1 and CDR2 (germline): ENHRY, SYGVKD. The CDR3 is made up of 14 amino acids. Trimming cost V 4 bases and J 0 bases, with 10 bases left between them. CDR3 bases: TGTGCCATCAGTGTAGGGGACTCCTCCTACGAGCAGTACTTC. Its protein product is CAISVGDSSYEQYF.

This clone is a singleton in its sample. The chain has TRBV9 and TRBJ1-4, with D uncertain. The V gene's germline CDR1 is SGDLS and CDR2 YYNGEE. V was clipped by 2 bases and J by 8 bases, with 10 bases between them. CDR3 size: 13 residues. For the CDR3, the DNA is TGTGCCAGCAGCGTCGGGGTGGGGGAAAAACTGTTTTTT. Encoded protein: CASSVGVGEKLFF.

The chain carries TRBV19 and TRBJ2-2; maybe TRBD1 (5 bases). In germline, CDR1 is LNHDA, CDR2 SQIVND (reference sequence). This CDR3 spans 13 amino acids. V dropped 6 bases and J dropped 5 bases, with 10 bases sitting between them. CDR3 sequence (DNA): TGTGCCAGTAGGAGTAAGGGGACCGGGGAGCTGTTTTTT. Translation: CASRSKGTGELFF.

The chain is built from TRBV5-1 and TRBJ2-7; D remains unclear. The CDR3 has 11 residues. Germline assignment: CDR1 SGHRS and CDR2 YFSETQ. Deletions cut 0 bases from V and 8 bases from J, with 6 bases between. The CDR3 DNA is TGCGCCAGCAGCTTGGAAGCCCAGCAGTACTTC. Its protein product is CASSLEAQQYF.

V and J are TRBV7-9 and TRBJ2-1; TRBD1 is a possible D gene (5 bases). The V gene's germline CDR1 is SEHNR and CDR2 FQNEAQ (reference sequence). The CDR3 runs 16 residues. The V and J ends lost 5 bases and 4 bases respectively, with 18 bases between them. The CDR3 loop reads CASSPWTQMGYNEQFF. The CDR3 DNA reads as TGTGCCAGCAGCCCGTGGACACAAATGGGGTACAATGAGCAGTTCTTC.

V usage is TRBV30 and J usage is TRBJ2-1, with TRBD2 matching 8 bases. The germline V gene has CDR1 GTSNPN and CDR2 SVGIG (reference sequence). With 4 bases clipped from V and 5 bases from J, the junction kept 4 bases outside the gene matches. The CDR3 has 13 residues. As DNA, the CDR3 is TGTGCCTGGACGCTAGCGGGCAACAATGAGCAGTTCTTC. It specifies CAWTLAGNNEQFF.

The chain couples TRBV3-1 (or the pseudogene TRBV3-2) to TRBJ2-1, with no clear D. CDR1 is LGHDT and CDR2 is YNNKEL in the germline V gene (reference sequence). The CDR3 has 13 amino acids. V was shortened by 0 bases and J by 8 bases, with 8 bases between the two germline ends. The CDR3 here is CASSQDREYEQFF. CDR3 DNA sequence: TGTGCCAGCAGCCAAGATCGCGAGTATGAGCAGTTCTTC.

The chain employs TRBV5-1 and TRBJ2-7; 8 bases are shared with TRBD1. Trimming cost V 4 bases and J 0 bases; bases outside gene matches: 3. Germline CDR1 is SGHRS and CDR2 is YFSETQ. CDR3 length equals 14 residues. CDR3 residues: CASSTGQVSYEQYF. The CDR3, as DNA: TGCGCCAGCAGCACGGGACAGGTCTCCTACGAGCAGTACTTC. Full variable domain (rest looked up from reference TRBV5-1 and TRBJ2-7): KAGVTQTPRYLIKTRGQQVTLSCSPISGHRSVSWYQQTPGQGLQFLFEYFSETQRNKGNFPGRFSGRQFSNSRSEMNVSTLELGDSALYLCASSTGQVSYEQYFGPGTRLTVT.

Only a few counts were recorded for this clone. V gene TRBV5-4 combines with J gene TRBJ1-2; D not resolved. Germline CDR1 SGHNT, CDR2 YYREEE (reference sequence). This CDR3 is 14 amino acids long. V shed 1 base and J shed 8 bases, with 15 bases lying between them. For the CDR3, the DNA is TGTGCCAGCAGCTTGAACCTAGACGGCTCAGGCTACACCTTC. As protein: CASSLNLDGSGYTF.

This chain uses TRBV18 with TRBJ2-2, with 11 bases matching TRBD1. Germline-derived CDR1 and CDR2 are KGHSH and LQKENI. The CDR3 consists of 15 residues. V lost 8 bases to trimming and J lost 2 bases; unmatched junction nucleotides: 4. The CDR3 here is CASLRTGGNTGELFF. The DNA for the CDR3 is TGTGCCAGCCTTAGGACAGGGGGCAACACCGGGGAGCTGTTTTTT.

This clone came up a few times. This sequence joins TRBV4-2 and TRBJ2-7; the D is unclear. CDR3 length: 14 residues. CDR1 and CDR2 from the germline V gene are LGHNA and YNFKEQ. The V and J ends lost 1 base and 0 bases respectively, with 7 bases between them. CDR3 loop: CASSQVASSYEQYF. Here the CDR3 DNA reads TGTGCCAGCAGCCAAGTGGCGAGCTCCTACGAGCAGTACTTC.

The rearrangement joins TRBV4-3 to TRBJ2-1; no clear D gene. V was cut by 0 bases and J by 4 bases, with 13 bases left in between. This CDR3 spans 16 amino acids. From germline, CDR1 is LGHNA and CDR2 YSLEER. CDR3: CASSQDWRPAYNEQFF. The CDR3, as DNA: TGCGCCAGCAGCCAAGATTGGCGCCCGGCTTACAATGAGCAGTTCTTC.

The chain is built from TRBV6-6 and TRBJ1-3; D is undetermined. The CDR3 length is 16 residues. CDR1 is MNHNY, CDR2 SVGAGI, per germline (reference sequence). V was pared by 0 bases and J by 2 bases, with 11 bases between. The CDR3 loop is CASSYSVLRAGNTIYF. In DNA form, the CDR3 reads TGTGCCAGCAGTTACTCAGTTTTGAGAGCTGGAAACACCATATATTTT.

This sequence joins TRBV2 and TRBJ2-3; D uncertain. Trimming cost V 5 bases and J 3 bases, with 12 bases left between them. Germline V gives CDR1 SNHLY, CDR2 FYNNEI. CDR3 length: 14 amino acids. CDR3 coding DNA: TGTGCCAGCAGTATAAGACGTCAGACAGATACGCAGTATTTT. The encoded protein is CASSIRRQTDTQYF.

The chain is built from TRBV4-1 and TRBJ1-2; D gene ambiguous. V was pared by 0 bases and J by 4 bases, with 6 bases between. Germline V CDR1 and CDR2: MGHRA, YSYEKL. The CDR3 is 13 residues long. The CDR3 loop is CASSQDGPYGYTF. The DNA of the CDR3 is TGCGCCAGCAGCCAAGATGGACCCTATGGCTACACCTTC.

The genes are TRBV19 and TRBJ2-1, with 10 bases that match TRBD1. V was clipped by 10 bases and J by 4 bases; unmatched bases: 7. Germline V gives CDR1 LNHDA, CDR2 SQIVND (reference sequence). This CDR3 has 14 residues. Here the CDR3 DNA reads TGTGCCACCGATGCGGGACAGGGGTACAATGAGCAGTTCTTC. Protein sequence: CATDAGQGYNEQFF.

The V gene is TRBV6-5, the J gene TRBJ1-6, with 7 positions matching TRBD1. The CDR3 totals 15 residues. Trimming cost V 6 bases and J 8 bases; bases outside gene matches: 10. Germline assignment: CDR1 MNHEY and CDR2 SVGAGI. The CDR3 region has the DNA TGTGCCAGCAGCCGGAGAGGACAGGCCTATTCACCCCTCCACTTT. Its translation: CASSRRGQAYSPLHF.